Ten or more counts support the clone carrying this T cell receptor (beta chain). No antigen is known for it. A single record per CDR3 protein comes from TCRdb applying MiXCR to the 5' RACE reads. The data show roughly 150,000 distinct CDR3 sequences, 3% to 4% seen once. The data derive from a study of identical twins. V was clipped by 2 bases and J by 4 bases, with 4 bases between them. Germline V gene sequence: CDR1 SGHDT, CDR2 YYEEEE. CDR3 length: 12 amino acids. Study results and caveats: Models came in too low on out-of-frame TCR alpha sharing in monozygotic twins. Out-of-frame alpha sequences shared by twins were enriched for low generation probability. The analysis was cross-sectional rather than longitudinal within donors.

The chain combines TRBV5-6 with TRBJ2-1; no reliable D call. The specimen sequenced was memory T cells sorted from blood. The TCR originated in a man between 18 and 29 years old in good health. The CDR3 DNA is TGTGCCAGCAGCTTAAAATACAATGAGCAGTTCTTC. Translated, it gives CASSLKYNEQFF. The complete variable domain, with remaining parts taken from reference TRBV5-6 and TRBJ2-1, reads DAGVTQSPTHLIKTRGQQVTLRCSPKSGHDTVSWYQQALGQGPQFIFQYYEEEERQRGNFPDRFSGHQFPNYSSELNVNALLLGDSALYLCASSLKYNEQFFGPGTRLTVL.